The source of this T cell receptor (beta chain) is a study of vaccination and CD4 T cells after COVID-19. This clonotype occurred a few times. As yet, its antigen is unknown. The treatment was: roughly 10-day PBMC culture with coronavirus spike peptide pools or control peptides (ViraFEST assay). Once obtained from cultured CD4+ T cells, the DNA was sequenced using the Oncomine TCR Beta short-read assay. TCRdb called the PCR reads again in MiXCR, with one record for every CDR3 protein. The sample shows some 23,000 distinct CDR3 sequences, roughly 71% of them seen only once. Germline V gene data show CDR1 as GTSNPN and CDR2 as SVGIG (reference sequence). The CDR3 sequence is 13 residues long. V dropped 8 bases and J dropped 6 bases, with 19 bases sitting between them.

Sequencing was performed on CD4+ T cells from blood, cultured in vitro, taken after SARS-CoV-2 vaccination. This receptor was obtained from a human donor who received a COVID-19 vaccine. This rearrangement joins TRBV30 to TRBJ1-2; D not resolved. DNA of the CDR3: TGTGCCCGCCTAACGGACCCAGGCAATGGCTACACCTTC. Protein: CARLTDPGNGYTF. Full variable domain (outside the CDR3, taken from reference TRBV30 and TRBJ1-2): SQTIHQWPATLVQPVGSPLSLECTVEGTSNPNLYWYRQAAGRGLQLLFYSVGIGQISSEVPQNLSASRPQDRQFILSSKKLLLSDSGFYLCARLTDPGNGYTFGSGTRLTVV.